Listed below are T cell receptor beta chains from one sample, sequenced in a study of identical twins. TCRdb independently ran MiXCR on the 5' RACE reads; one entry per CDR3 protein. The sample lists hundreds of thousands of distinct CDR3 sequences, under 9.5% occurring once. The same sample was also used in a study of yellow fever vaccine responses in identical twins.

Input material: memory (CD45RO+) T cells sorted from blood. The receptors shown here come from a woman aged 18-29 years in good health. CDR3s include the opening cysteine and the closing phenylalanine or tryptophan. D genes are given only for firm matches. Clone size, where shown, is once, few, many, or a class for clones that have expanded.

D	V	J	size	CDR3	DNA
-	TRBV11-2	TRBJ2-7	-	CASSFNSGSYEQYF	TGTGCCAGCAGCTTTAATAGCGGCTCCTACGAGCAGTACTTC
TRBD2	TRBV18	TRBJ2-2	-	CASSQQFGLAGSGELFF	TGTGCCAGCTCCCAGCAATTCGGACTAGCGGGATCCGGGGAGCTGTTTTTT
-	TRBV20-1	TRBJ2-7	few	CSARGTGEQYF	TGCAGTGCTAGGGGGACGGGCGAGCAGTACTTC
-	TRBV6-5	TRBJ1-2	-	CASSYQGTGLYGYTF	TGTGCCAGCAGTTACCAAGGGACGGGCCTCTATGGCTACACCTTC
-	TRBV6-2/TRBV6-3	TRBJ1-2	-	CATQQGDYGYTF	TGTGCCACCCAACAGGGTGACTATGGCTACACCTTC
-	TRBV7-2	TRBJ2-7	many	CASSLQGLPSAEQYF	TGTGCCAGCAGCCTTCAAGGACTTCCCTCAGCCGAGCAGTACTTC
-	TRBV28	TRBJ1-5	-	CASSFRTGGLPQHF	TGTGCCAGCAGTTTTCGGACGGGGGGGCTCCCCCAGCATTTT
TRBD2	TRBV6-2/TRBV6-3	TRBJ2-3	many	CASSPTSGSPDTQYF	TGTGCCAGCAGCCCTACTAGCGGGAGCCCAGATACGCAGTATTTT
-	TRBV25-1	TRBJ2-7	many	CASSRSGLLLGGYEQYF	TGTGCCAGCAGTAGGTCGGGACTCCTTTTAGGTGGGTACGAGCAGTACTTC
TRBD2	TRBV6-4	TRBJ2-3	-	CASSDGTSGRNTQYF	TGTGCCAGCAGTGACGGGACTAGCGGGAGGAATACGCAGTATTTT
TRBD2	TRBV27	TRBJ2-2	many	CASSLFGGGYSGELFF	TGTGCCAGCAGTTTATTCGGGGGGGGCTACTCCGGGGAGCTGTTTTTT
TRBD1	TRBV5-1	TRBJ2-5	many	CASSLALDRGQETQYF	TGCGCCAGCAGCTTGGCGCTGGACAGGGGACAAGAGACCCAGTACTTC
-	TRBV11-2	TRBJ1-6	many	CASRHYGGGIPNSPLHF	TGTGCCAGCAGACATTATGGGGGGGGCATACCTAATTCACCCCTCCACTTT
-	TRBV5-6	TRBJ2-7	few	CASSLGTTQRQQYF	TGTGCCAGCAGCTTGGGAACCACTCAGCGACAGCAGTACTTC
TRBD2	TRBV5-8	TRBJ2-2	few	CASSIGLAYTGELFF	TGTGCCAGCAGCATAGGACTAGCCTACACCGGGGAGCTGTTTTTT
-	TRBV12-3/TRBV12-4	TRBJ2-5	many	CASSLLVETQYF	TGTGCCAGCAGTTTACTAGTTGAGACCCAGTACTTC
-	TRBV20-1	TRBJ2-3	-	CSAYTVTDTQYF	TGCAGTGCGTACACGGTGACAGATACGCAGTATTTT
-	TRBV15	TRBJ2-6	few	CATNEAGGAGANVLTF	TGTGCCACCAACGAAGCTGGGGGGGCCGGGGCCAACGTCCTGACTTTC
TRBD1	TRBV7-9	TRBJ1-2	few	CASSFTNRGPYGYTF	TGTGCCAGCAGCTTTACCAACAGGGGACCCTATGGCTACACCTTC
TRBD1	TRBV16	TRBJ2-7	few	CASSQWGQGYEQYF	TGTGCCAGCAGCCAATGGGGACAGGGTTACGAGCAGTACTTC
TRBD1	TRBV20-1	TRBJ1-3	many	CSATTDRGASGNTIYF	TGCAGTGCAACCACCGACAGGGGGGCGTCTGGAAACACCATATATTTT
-	TRBV28	TRBJ2-5	many	CASSRDRSVGETQYF	TGTGCCAGCAGCCGGGATCGGAGCGTCGGGGAGACCCAGTACTTC
-	TRBV5-5	TRBJ2-3	many	CASSLRAAPGDTQYF	TGTGCCAGCAGCTTGAGGGCGGCTCCCGGGGATACGCAGTATTTT
-	TRBV12-3/TRBV12-4	TRBJ2-2	-	CASTEWGRAGELFF	TGTGCCAGCACCGAGTGGGGGCGGGCCGGGGAGCTGTTTTTT
TRBD1	TRBV5-6	TRBJ1-2	few	CASRPDRNYGYTF	TGTGCCAGCAGACCGGACAGGAACTATGGCTACACCTTC
-	TRBV10-1	TRBJ2-3	many	CASSEWPRTDTQYF	TGCGCCAGCAGTGAGTGGCCCCGCACAGATACGCAGTATTTT
TRBD1	TRBV27	TRBJ1-5	many	CASTRGGLNQPQHF	TGTGCCAGCACTAGAGGGGGCTTAAATCAGCCCCAGCATTTT
-	TRBV2	TRBJ2-7	few	CASHSQGSYEQYF	TGTGCCAGCCACTCACAGGGATCCTACGAGCAGTACTTC
-	TRBV5-1	TRBJ2-5	many	CASSLGATTRETQYF	TGCGCCAGCAGCTTGGGGGCCACGACTAGGGAGACCCAGTACTTC
-	TRBV12-3/TRBV12-4	TRBJ2-3	-	CASSLLGHGAQYF	TGTGCCAGCAGTCTCTTAGGCCACGGTGCGCAGTATTTT
TRBD2	TRBV6-5	TRBJ2-1	few	CASSYLGGGYNEQFF	TGTGCCAGCAGTTACTTGGGGGGAGGGTACAATGAGCAGTTCTTC
-	TRBV20-1	TRBJ1-2	few	CSAKGPTSGYGYTF	TGCAGTGCTAAGGGACCAACTAGCGGCTATGGCTACACCTTC
-	TRBV3-1	TRBJ2-5	once	CATCQDPFMRETQYF	TGTGCCACCTGCCAAGACCCTTTCATGCGAGAGACCCAGTACTTC
-	TRBV28	TRBJ2-5	-	CASSLEWIQETQYF	TGTGCCAGCAGTTTAGAGTGGATACAAGAGACCCAGTACTTC
-	TRBV7-8	TRBJ2-2	many	CASSLLGGYTGELFF	TGTGCCAGCAGCCTCTTGGGAGGTTACACCGGGGAGCTGTTTTTT
-	TRBV6-5	TRBJ2-1	many	CASSYSGGYNEQFF	TGTGCCAGCAGTTACTCGGGGGGTTACAATGAGCAGTTCTTC
-	TRBV5-1	TRBJ1-1	many	CASSGGTPGGATEAFF	TGCGCCAGCAGTGGGGGCACACCGGGAGGGGCCACTGAAGCTTTCTTT
-	TRBV12-3/TRBV12-4	TRBJ1-2	many	CASSTDTRRNNYGYTF	TGTGCCAGCAGTACTGATACCAGGAGAAATAACTATGGCTACACCTTC
-	TRBV29-1	TRBJ2-5	few	CSVARQVGGETQYF	TGCAGCGTCGCAAGACAGGTTGGAGGGGAGACCCAGTACTTC
-	TRBV28	TRBJ1-3	many	CASSPPPSTGNTIYF	TGTGCCAGCAGTCCCCCCCCAAGTACTGGAAACACCATATATTTT
-	TRBV10-3	TRBJ2-6	many	CAIRGAGANVLTF	TGTGCCATCAGGGGGGCTGGGGCCAACGTCCTGACTTTC
TRBD2	TRBV20-1	TRBJ2-1	-	CSAREGRNEQFF	TGCAGTGCTCGGGAGGGACGCAATGAGCAGTTCTTC
-	TRBV7-9	TRBJ2-7	many	CASSLSDGEQYF	TGTGCCAGCAGCTTATCTGATGGGGAGCAGTACTTC
TRBD1	TRBV4-1	TRBJ2-7	many	CASSRGTGTGDEQYF	TGCGCCAGCAGCCGAGGTACCGGGACAGGGGACGAGCAGTACTTC
-	TRBV7-9	TRBJ2-3	-	CASSLGSLSTDTQYF	TGTGCCAGCAGCTTAGGGTCCCTAAGCACAGATACGCAGTATTTT
TRBD1	TRBV19	TRBJ2-1	few	CASTRQGVFEQFF	TGTGCCAGTACGAGACAGGGGGTCTTTGAGCAGTTCTTC
-	TRBV24-1	TRBJ2-1	many	CATSDFREYYEQFF	TGTGCCACCAGTGATTTTCGGGAGTACTATGAGCAGTTCTTC
-	TRBV12-3/TRBV12-4	TRBJ1-1	-	CASSGDSPRKAFF	TGTGCCAGCAGTGGCGACAGCCCCCGTAAAGCTTTCTTT
TRBD1	TRBV10-3	TRBJ2-7	many	CASSPDREGYEQYF	TGTGCCAGCAGCCCGGACAGGGAAGGCTACGAGCAGTACTTC